A single sample is the source of the 5 T cell receptor beta chains below, sequenced in a study of neurological immune-mediated disorders. One entry per CDR3 protein, called by TCRdb with MiXCR from the 5' RACE reads. The table includes about 21,000 distinct CDR3 sequences, roughly 15% detected once. Material: PBMCs. The origin of the receptors is a female donor with HTLV-1-associated myelopathy (HAM/TSP).

To note about this clonotype: Sequence at one end of the junction differs from germline and may be a read error. This sequence joins TRBV7-8 and TRBJ1-5; no definite D call. This CDR3 is built from 14 residues. Germline V lookup: CDR1 SGHVS, CDR2 FQNEAQ. CDR3 nucleotide sequence: TGTGCCAGCAGCTTAGCGCAGAACAATAAGCCCAAGCATTTT. Translating it yields CASSLAQNNKPKHF. Full variable domain (outside the CDR3, taken from reference TRBV7-8 and TRBJ1-5): GAGVSQSPRYKVAKRGQDVALRCDPISGHVSLFWYQQALGQGPEFLTYFQNEAQLDKSGLPSDRFFAERPEGSVSTLKIQRTQQEDSAVYLCASSLAQNNKPKHFGDGTRLSIL.

Many counts were recorded for this clonotype. V usage is TRBV4-1 and J usage is TRBJ1-5; D ambiguous. Germline V gives CDR1 MGHRA, CDR2 YSYEKL. This CDR3 spans 11 amino acids. V was shortened by 5 bases and J by 1 base, with 0 bases between the two germline ends. The CDR3 region has the DNA TGCGCCAGCAGCAGCAATCAGCCCCAGCATTTT. Its protein product is CASSSNQPQHF.

This clonotype ranks as medium-sized. This chain links TRBV4-1 with TRBJ1-2; a possible D gene is TRBD1 (5 bases). The length of the CDR3 is 14 residues. Germline V gene sequence: CDR1 MGHRA, CDR2 YSYEKL. Trimming removed 1 base at V and 7 bases at J, with 13 bases between. The CDR3 loop reads CASSQGSGLGGYTF. As DNA, the CDR3 is TGCGCCAGCAGCCAAGGGTCAGGGCTAGGTGGCTACACCTTC.

There are many counts of this clonotype. The rearrangement uses TRBV20-1 and TRBJ2-1; D perhaps matches TRBD1 (6 bases). V lost 4 bases to trimming and J lost 4 bases, with 11 bases between them. This CDR3 has 13 amino acids. CDR1 and CDR2 (germline): DFQATT, SNEGSKA (reference sequence). The CDR3 loop is CSAKRDTYNEQFF. CDR3 nucleotide sequence: TGCAGTGCTAAACGGGACACGTACAATGAGCAGTTCTTC.

This clonotype was counted ten times or more. This CDR3 is CASSLRDRANGNTIYF. As DNA, the CDR3 is TGTGCCAGCAGTTTACGGGACAGGGCCAATGGAAACACCATATATTTT. The V call is TRBV12-3 or TRBV12-4, the J call TRBJ1-3; the match to TRBD1 covers 9 bases. The CDR3 runs 16 residues. The ends lost 2 bases at V and 3 bases at J; junction bases unmatched: 5.